The rows below give T cell receptor beta chains drawn from one sample of a study of shared clonotypes between healthy human individuals. The protocol was immunoSEQ multiplex PCR, while the TCRdb copy is restricted to in-frame clones and leaves out a portion. The table shows some 2.1 million clones, with around 95% occurring only once. The specimen sequenced was naive CD8+ T cells from PBMCs. The receptors originated from a young man in good health. Some clones in this sample may be carry-over from other donors' samples. Each CDR3 is given with its conserved first and last residue. A D gene is named only where the DNA matches it firmly. Size tells how often a clone was seen (once, few, many) or the class of an expanded clone, and some rows leave it out.

length | D | size | J | V | CDR3 | DNA
15 | TRBD2 | NA | TRBJ2-1 | TRBV5-4 | CASSLSGGPLNEQFF | TGTGCCAGCAGCTTGTCGGGAGGGCCTTTAAATGAGCAGTTCTTC
14 | NA | once | TRBJ1-1 | TRBV7-6 | CASSLPTRNTEAFF | TGTGCCAGCAGCTTACCGACACGTAACACTGAAGCTTTCTTT
13 | NA | NA | TRBJ2-7 | TRBV25-1 | CASSVTGFGEQYF | TGTGCCAGCAGTGTAACAGGCTTTGGGGAGCAGTACTTC
13 | NA | NA | TRBJ1-1 | TRBV2 | CATTGTQSSEAFF | TGTGCCACGACAGGTACCCAGTCCAGTGAAGCTTTCTTT
15 | NA | NA | TRBJ2-7 | TRBV27 | CASSLRGYSLYEQYF | TGTGCCAGCAGTTTAAGGGGGTACTCTCTTTACGAGCAGTACTTC
15 | NA | NA | TRBJ1-6 | TRBV7-9 | CASSFGGIYNSPLHF | TGTGCCAGCAGCTTTGGAGGGATTTATAATTCACCCCTCCACTTT
15 | NA | once | TRBJ1-2 | TRBV13 | CASRVPGTTSYGYTF | TGTGCCAGCAGGGTCCCCGGGACAACAAGCTATGGCTACACCTTC
13 | NA | NA | TRBJ1-1 | TRBV10-1 | CASSESTGTEAFF | TGCGCCAGCAGTGAGTCGACCGGAACTGAAGCTTTCTTT
17 | TRBD1 | NA | TRBJ1-1 | TRBV5-1 | CASSLGDRFFLNTEAFF | TGCGCCAGCAGCTTAGGGGACAGATTTTTTTTGAACACTGAAGCTTTCTTT
11 | TRBD1 | once | TRBJ2-7 | TRBV27 | CASRDRGRQYF | TGTGCCAGCAGGGACAGGGGGCGGCAGTACTTC
15 | NA | NA | TRBJ2-2 | TRBV7-6 | CASSFGQTNTGELFF | TGTGCCAGCAGCTTCGGCCAGACGAACACCGGGGAGCTGTTTTTT
17 | NA | once | TRBJ2-3 | TRBV18 | CASSPPGPGANLGTQYF | TGTGCCAGCTCACCCCCGGGCCCCGGGGCCAACTTGGGTACGCAGTATTTT
16 | NA | NA | TRBJ1-3 | TRBV11-2 | CASSLGGGHSGNTIYF | TGTGCCAGCAGCTTAGGTGGTGGGCACTCTGGAAACACCATATATTTT
14 | NA | once | TRBJ2-1 | TRBV2 | CASSEAVRLGEQFF | TGTGCCAGCAGTGAAGCGGTCAGGCTAGGCGAGCAGTTCTTC
14 | TRBD2 | NA | TRBJ2-7 | TRBV15 | CATNIRGGSGEQYF | TGTGCCACCAACATTCGGGGGGGTTCTGGAGAGCAGTACTTC
17 | NA | NA | TRBJ2-7 | TRBV7-9 | CASSYLLLGAKSYEQYF | TGTGCCAGCAGCTACCTCTTGCTGGGGGCAAAGTCCTACGAGCAGTACTTC
13 | TRBD1 | once | TRBJ2-7 | TRBV19 | CASNNRGKDEQYF | TGTGCCAGTAACAACAGGGGAAAGGACGAGCAGTACTTC
17 | TRBD1 | NA | TRBJ2-1 | TRBV29-1 | CSAEGGHKGLRYNEQFF | TGCAGCGCCGAAGGGGGCCACAAGGGTCTTAGGTACAATGAGCAGTTCTTC
14 | NA | once | TRBJ2-1 | TRBV4-3 | CASSQAMGSNEQFF | TGCGCCAGCAGCCAAGCGATGGGTTCGAATGAGCAGTTCTTC
17 | TRBD2 | NA | TRBJ2-1 | TRBV7-2 | CASSQPLAGGVYNEQFF | TGTGCCAGCAGCCAACCCCTAGCGGGAGGAGTCTACAATGAGCAGTTCTTC
13 | TRBD1 | NA | TRBJ2-7 | TRBV30 | CAWSLQGNYEQYF | TGTGCCTGGAGTTTACAGGGGAACTACGAGCAGTACTTC
15 | NA | NA | TRBJ1-5 | TRBV27 | CASSLIGGTIEPQHF | TGTGCCAGCAGTTTGATTGGGGGCACGATTGAGCCCCAGCATTTT
15 | NA | NA | TRBJ2-3 | TRBV13 | CASSFVTGATDTQYF | TGTGCCAGCAGCTTCGTTACAGGAGCCACAGATACGCAGTATTTT
12 | NA | NA | TRBJ1-1 | TRBV7-9 | CASGRGETEAFF | TGTGCCTCGGGACGGGGAGAGACTGAAGCTTTCTTT
14 | NA | NA | TRBJ2-5 | TRBV7-9 | CASSPLGIEETQYF | TGTGCCAGCAGCCCCCTCGGGATCGAAGAGACCCAGTACTTC
11 | NA | NA | TRBJ2-7 | TRBV29-1 | CSVEGPYEQYF | TGCAGCGTTGAGGGCCCATACGAGCAGTACTTC
14 | NA | NA | TRBJ1-2 | TRBV5-6 | CASSLGLVGDGYTF | TGTGCCAGCAGCTTGGGTCTCGTAGGTGATGGCTACACCTTC
15 | NA | NA | TRBJ2-7 | TRBV30 | CAWSVLAGPAYEQYF | TGTGCCTGGAGTGTACTGGCGGGCCCCGCCTACGAGCAGTACTTC
16 | NA | once | TRBJ2-1 | TRBV29-1 | CSVESRHGGSYNEQFF | TGCAGCGTTGAATCGAGACACGGGGGCTCCTACAATGAGCAGTTCTTC
16 | NA | NA | TRBJ2-7 | TRBV7-9 | CASSLGPPLKEYEQYF | TGTGCCAGCAGCTTAGGACCCCCGCTTAAGGAGTACGAGCAGTACTTC
18 | NA | NA | TRBJ2-1 | TRBV5-1 | CASSSYRDGRSSYNEQFF | TGCGCCAGCAGCTCCTACAGGGACGGCCGAAGCTCCTACAATGAGCAGTTCTTC
14 | NA | NA | TRBJ2-7 | TRBV5-1 | CASSPAAGSYEQYF | TGCGCCAGCAGCCCCGCCGCAGGGAGCTACGAGCAGTACTTC
15 | NA | NA | TRBJ2-7 | TRBV29-1 | CSVRIDTGYSYEQYF | TGCAGCGTTAGGATAGACACAGGGTACTCCTACGAGCAGTACTTC
13 | NA | NA | TRBJ1-2 | TRBV30 | CAWSYPRDYGYTF | TGTGCCTGGAGTTACCCTCGAGACTATGGCTACACCTTC
18 | NA | NA | TRBJ1-1 | TRBV5-1 | CASSLGGTARIVNTEAFF | TGCGCCAGCAGCTTGGGAGGGACGGCGAGGATTGTGAACACTGAAGCTTTCTTT
14 | NA | NA | TRBJ1-5 | TRBV27 | CASKEAPSNQPQHF | TGTGCCAGCAAGGAGGCCCCTAGCAATCAGCCCCAGCATTTT
15 | NA | NA | TRBJ1-4 | TRBV4-3 | CASSPLPGVGEKLFF | TGCGCCAGCAGCCCACTCCCCGGTGTGGGAGAAAAACTGTTTTTT
12 | NA | NA | TRBJ2-1 | TRBV9 | CASSPPRNEQFF | TGTGCCAGCAGCCCCCCAAGGAATGAGCAGTTCTTC
14 | TRBD1 | few | TRBJ1-1 | TRBV5-4 | CASSLQGAGTEAFF | TGTGCCAGCAGCTTGCAGGGGGCAGGCACTGAAGCTTTCTTT
14 | NA | NA | TRBJ1-4 | TRBV4-3 | CASSQGQVDEKLFF | TGCGCCAGCAGCCAAGGACAGGTTGATGAAAAACTGTTTTTT
12 | NA | NA | TRBJ1-2 | TRBV5-4 | CASREGNYGYTF | TGTGCCAGCCGGGAGGGCAACTATGGCTACACCTTC
15 | TRBD1 | NA | TRBJ2-7 | TRBV5-5 | CASSGNGQAYYEQYF | TGTGCCAGCAGCGGGAACGGACAGGCCTACTACGAGCAGTACTTC
15 | NA | NA | TRBJ2-4 | TRBV11-2 | CASSERRIAKNIQYF | TGTGCCAGCAGCGAACGACGAATAGCCAAAAACATTCAGTACTTC
14 | NA | NA | TRBJ2-5 | TRBV9 | CASSVSRGQETQYF | TGTGCCAGCAGCGTATCCAGGGGCCAAGAGACCCAGTACTTC
15 | NA | NA | TRBJ1-2 | TRBV27 | CASSLRGGIGYGYTF | TGTGCCAGCAGCCTTCGAGGGGGGATCGGCTATGGCTACACCTTC
17 | NA | NA | TRBJ2-1 | TRBV27 | CASSPARSGLIHNEQFF | TGTGCCAGCAGTCCCGCCCGTTCCGGACTCATACACAATGAGCAGTTCTTC
15 | TRBD1 | NA | TRBJ2-7 | TRBV9 | CASSVGDRMMDEQYF | TGTGCCAGCAGCGTAGGGGACAGGATGATGGACGAGCAGTACTTC
15 | NA | NA | TRBJ2-2 | TRBV7-6 | CASSLNGPYTGELFF | TGTGCCAGCAGCCTGAACGGACCTTACACCGGGGAGCTGTTTTTT